This T cell receptor (beta chain) was captured by sequencing in a study of identical twins listed by TCRdb under 2016. Background on the whole study: TCR alpha and beta repertoires from monozygotic twins, unrelated adults of various ages and cord blood were deep-sequenced to test whether fetal clonotypes persist. To rule out contamination, the twin experiments were replicated at different times with different library preparation protocols. Results and caveats for the whole study, not just this receptor: Invariant T cells such as MAIT and iNKT could partly confound zero-insertion analyses, although diverse VJ usage argued against such confounding for most clonotypes. In beta out-of-frame sequences, excess twin sharing was weaker, because having fewer shared sequences lowered the signal-to-noise ratio. Fewer insertions were carried by abundant cord blood beta clonotypes; a weaker similar trend was observed in young adult naive repertoires, while no such trend was observed in memory repertoires. Recombination models systematically underestimated out-of-frame TCR alpha sharing in monozygotic twins but agreed with sharing between unrelated individuals. Out-of-frame TCR alpha sequences shared between twins showed an excess of low generation-probability sequences compared with coincidental sharing between unrelated individuals. Because the same donors could not be followed over many years, the conclusions relied on cross-sectional statistical analysis.

To note about this clonotype: What antigen it recognizes has not been identified. There are no base qualities to consult, and no much larger clone falls within one base.

Every donor was a healthy Caucasian. Three pairs of female monozygotic twins, all aged about 18 to 30 years, made up the twin cohort. CD4+ and CD8+ T cell populations were isolated with positive isolation kits from Invitrogen. V is cut back by 3 bases and J by 4 bases, with 11 bases in the junction unmatched. Looking up the germline V gene (reference sequence) yields CDR1 MNHEY and CDR2 SMNVEV. The CDR3 sequence holds 17 residues, the cysteine and phenylalanine included. Here the CDR3 DNA is all that survives: 51 bases in frame from base 1. The library was built by means of 5' RACE. The sequencer was an Illumina HiSeq 2000. A universal primer binding site was introduced by template switching, and a unique molecular identifier was present in the final cDNA, enabling accurate counting of TCR cDNA molecules. First-strand cDNA for TCR alpha and beta chains was synthesized from specific primers in the conserved constant-segment region. To control for contamination, each cDNA library was double barcoded with a SMART-Mk sample barcode plus Illumina barcodes. TruSeq adapter sequences, together with Illumina sample barcodes, were added in two successive PCR steps. The TCR alpha and beta cDNA libraries were sequenced on the Illumina HiSeq platform using custom primers. As for how the authors treated the data: MiGEC was used to process raw reads and extract unique molecular identifiers, and MiXCR was used to find CDR3 positions. Recombination models were inferred per individual with the repgenHMM and IGoR tools using an EM algorithm. The analysis of shared clonotypes was done with the tcR package in R, with sharing normalized by the product of cloneset sizes. To study raw recombination free of thymic and clonal selection effects, out-of-frame nonproductive sequences were analyzed. TCRdb reprocessed the public reads (quality trimming at Q25 with fastp, clone calling with MiXCR) and kept in-frame beta chains. Duplicate CDR3 protein sequences are folded into a single record with the most common DNA and genes. TCRdb assigned the V and J calls; the authors' analysis was not used. The sample has about 490,000 distinct CDR3 sequences on record, about 15% of them singletons. Jointly, the top ten make up less than 0.5% of the sample.

These data are also associated with another study on yellow fever vaccine responses in identical twins. The second source states: According to the authors, the vaccine-induced T cell response in identical twins seemed to be partly convergent and partly specific to each individual. In the study, vaccine-responding T cell clones were precisely tracked in identical twins.

The chain is assembled from TRBV27 and TRBJ2-1, with 8 bases matching TRBD2. This receptor was obtained from a woman between 18 and 29 years old in good health. Sequenced input: CD4+ T cells sorted from blood. DNA sequence: TGTGCCAGCAGTTTCTGGAGCGGGAGTGGGATTTACAATGAGCAGTTCTTC. Translated, this gives CASSFWSGSGIYNEQFF.